Listed below are T cell receptor beta chains from one sample, sequenced in a study of shared clonotypes between healthy human individuals. Data came from immunoSEQ multiplex PCR; TCRdb stores just in-frame clones and leaves some out. The table shows a few million clones, with roughly 95% occurring only once. Sequencing was carried out using naive CD8+ T cells from PBMCs. All receptors come from a man in his late teens or twenties in good health. Some clones in this sample may be carry-over from other donors' samples. CDR3s include the opening cysteine and the closing phenylalanine or tryptophan. A D gene is named only where the DNA matches it firmly. A clone size is listed for some rows: how often the clone was seen (once, few, many), or a class if it is expanded.

D	size	V	J	DNA	CDR3
.	.	TRBV5-6	TRBJ2-1	TGTGCCAGCAGCTTGGGGGGGCATGAGCAGTTCTTC	CASSLGGHEQFF
TRBD2	.	TRBV7-9	TRBJ2-1	TGTGCCAGCAGCCCCCCGAGCGGGAGAGGGAATGAGCAGTTCTTC	CASSPPSGRGNEQFF
.	.	TRBV27	TRBJ1-5	TGTGCCAGCAGTGGAGGGTTGAATCAGCCCCAGCATTTT	CASSGGLNQPQHF
.	.	TRBV27	TRBJ2-7	TGTGCCAGCAGTCCAATGGGACTCTCCTACGAGCAGTACTTC	CASSPMGLSYEQYF
.	.	TRBV27	TRBJ1-2	TGTGCCAGCAGTTTTACAGGGTTAAACTATGGCTACACCTTC	CASSFTGLNYGYTF
.	.	TRBV14	TRBJ1-2	TGTGCCAGCAGCCAAAAGGTTCGGGACTATGGCTACACCTTC	CASSQKVRDYGYTF
TRBD2	.	TRBV7-9	TRBJ2-7	TGTGCCAGCAGCGACCTAGCGGGAGGGAACTTCGAGCAGTACTTC	CASSDLAGGNFEQYF
.	.	TRBV6-5	TRBJ1-5	TGTGCCAGCAGTTACTCGGGGGGGGGAGGCAATCAGCCCCAGCATTTT	CASSYSGGGGNQPQHF
TRBD1	.	TRBV9	TRBJ1-1	TGTGCCAGCAGCGTAGGCATGACCCAGGGGGCGGGAGGGACTGAAGCTTTCTTT	CASSVGMTQGAGGTEAFF
.	.	TRBV5-1	TRBJ2-3	TGCGCCAGCAGCCAACAGCTAACCATCACAGATACGCAGTATTTT	CASSQQLTITDTQYF
.	.	TRBV27	TRBJ2-5	TGTGCCAGCCAAAGACAGGAACAAGAGACCCAGTACTTC	CASQRQEQETQYF
.	.	TRBV27	TRBJ2-5	TGTGCCAGCAGCGAATTCCTCCAAGAGACCCAGTACTTC	CASSEFLQETQYF
.	.	TRBV5-6	TRBJ2-1	TGTGCCAGCAGCTATTACAGGAGCTCCTACAATGAGCAGTTCTTC	CASSYYRSSYNEQFF
.	.	TRBV7-2	TRBJ2-2	TGTGCCAGCAGCTATAGCGTTGGGAGTGTCGGGGAGCTGTTTTTT	CASSYSVGSVGELFF
TRBD1	.	TRBV10-3	TRBJ2-3	TGTGCCATCAGTGACAGGGACAGGGTTTCGAGCACAGATACGCAGTATTTT	CAISDRDRVSSTDTQYF
.	.	TRBV6-5	TRBJ2-1	TGTGCCAGCAGTTACTCCGGAGGAAGCTCCTACAATGAGCAGTTCTTC	CASSYSGGSSYNEQFF
.	.	TRBV14	TRBJ2-7	TGTGCCAGCAGCCCAGCCGCGAACAGCTACTATCCCTACGAGCAGTACTTC	CASSPAANSYYPYEQYF
TRBD2	once	TRBV7-8	TRBJ2-7	TGTGCCAGCAGCTCACGTTCTAGCGGGAGCATCTACGAGCAGTACTTC	CASSSRSSGSIYEQYF
.	.	TRBV5-4	TRBJ1-1	TGTGCCAGCAGTTATACAACAGGGCCATACGCTGAAGCTTTCTTT	CASSYTTGPYAEAFF
.	.	TRBV27	TRBJ2-7	TGTGCCAGCAGTTTACAGCAGGGAACCTACGAGCAGTACTTC	CASSLQQGTYEQYF
.	.	TRBV27	TRBJ1-4	TGTGCCAGCACAACAGGCGGGAGTAATGAAAAACTGTTTTTT	CASTTGGSNEKLFF
TRBD2	.	TRBV28	TRBJ2-1	TGTGCCAGCAGTCCCCTTCTCCCGGGACTAGCGGGTTATGAGCAGTTCTTC	CASSPLLPGLAGYEQFF
TRBD2	.	TRBV2	TRBJ2-1	TGTGCCAGCAGTGAATCGGACGGGAGGGCTTATGAGCAGTTCTTC	CASSESDGRAYEQFF
.	.	TRBV28	TRBJ2-7	TGTGCCAGCAGTTTATCCCAGGGTCTAGAGAAAATTTCCTACGAGCAGTACTTC	CASSLSQGLEKISYEQYF
.	.	TRBV2	TRBJ2-3	TGTGCCAGCAGTGAGGCCAGCACCCTCACAGATACGCAGTATTTT	CASSEASTLTDTQYF
.	.	TRBV11-2	TRBJ1-2	TGTGCCAGCAGCTTAGATCCTGCGGCGGAGCGATCCTATGGCTACACCTTC	CASSLDPAAERSYGYTF
TRBD2	.	TRBV9	TRBJ2-1	TGTGCCAGCAGCTTCGTAGGTGGTAGCGGGAGGGCCATCCCATCAAATGAGCAGTTCTTC	CASSFVGGSGRAIPSNEQFF
.	.	TRBV7-2	TRBJ2-7	TGTGCCAGCAGCTTTTACGGCCCTACCGAGCAGTACTTC	CASSFYGPTEQYF
TRBD1	.	TRBV28	TRBJ1-1	TGTGCCAGCAGTTCGACCGGGACAGGGCCGAACACTGAAGCTTTCTTT	CASSSTGTGPNTEAFF
.	.	TRBV11-2	TRBJ2-2	TGTGCCAGCAGCTTAGCAGGGGCGCTTACTGACACCGGGGAGCTGTTTTTT	CASSLAGALTDTGELFF
.	.	TRBV7-9	TRBJ2-1	TGTGCCAGCAGCTCCTCCATCGAGGGTGAGCAGTTCTTC	CASSSSIEGEQFF
.	.	TRBV2	TRBJ2-7	TGTGCCAGCAGTGACGAGGACAGCGGTTGGTCCGACGAGCAGTACTTC	CASSDEDSGWSDEQYF
.	.	TRBV5-8	TRBJ2-1	TGTGCCAGCACCTCCCCCGGAGACCGTTTTTACAATGAGCAGTTCTTC	CASTSPGDRFYNEQFF
.	once	TRBV27	TRBJ2-7	TGTGCCAGCGCCCAACGAGTCACCCCGATCTACGAGCAGTACTTC	CASAQRVTPIYEQYF
.	.	TRBV27	TRBJ1-6	TGTGCCAGCAGTTTCTCTCTTGTATCACCCCTCCACTTT	CASSFSLVSPLHF
TRBD1	.	TRBV2	TRBJ2-7	TGTGCCAGCCTCGCCGGGGACAGGGGGTTCTTCGAGCAGTACTTC	CASLAGDRGFFEQYF
.	.	TRBV19	TRBJ1-1	TGTGCCACCCTACAGGTGGAGGGCACTGAAGCTTTCTTT	CATLQVEGTEAFF
.	.	TRBV27	TRBJ2-6	TGTGCCAGCAGGGAGTGGGACTCTGGGGCCAACGTCCTGACTTTC	CASREWDSGANVLTF
.	.	TRBV28	TRBJ2-7	TGTGCCAGCAGTTTCACGGGCGAGCAGTACTTC	CASSFTGEQYF
TRBD2	.	TRBV5-1	TRBJ2-1	TGCGCCAGCAGCTTGCCCGAACGGACTAGCGGGAGGCACAATGAGCAGTTCTTC	CASSLPERTSGRHNEQFF
.	.	TRBV7-3	TRBJ1-2	TGTGCCAGCAGCCTAGGACGGGATGGCTACACCTTC	CASSLGRDGYTF
TRBD1	.	TRBV7-9	TRBJ2-5	TGTGCCAGCAGCCCTACCCCAGGACAGGACCAAGAGACCCAGTACTTC	CASSPTPGQDQETQYF
.	once	TRBV2	TRBJ2-7	TGTGCCAGCAGTGAAGTCTTAATCTCCTACGAGCAGTACTTC	CASSEVLISYEQYF
TRBD2	once	TRBV12-5	TRBJ2-1	TGTGCTAGTGGTCAAGCGGGGGCCTACAATGAGCAGTTCTTC	CASGQAGAYNEQFF
TRBD1	once	TRBV19	TRBJ1-2	TGTGCCAGTAGTTGGGACAGTCCTAACTATGGCTACACCTTC	CASSWDSPNYGYTF
.	.	TRBV15	TRBJ2-7	TGTGCCACCAGCAGAGCCTTAGGAGGGGCCGAGCAGTACTTC	CATSRALGGAEQYF